Each of the 9 T cell receptor beta chains below was sequenced from the same sample in a study of post-analysis software for immune sequencing data (dated by TCRdb to 2013 to 2016). What the research found in general, with its limitations: A handful of TRBV segments, including TRBV5-6, TRBV5-1 and TRBV20-1, were significantly more frequent in patients than controls.

The receptor library was made with PCR. Instrument on record: Illumina HiSeq 2500. Unique molecular identifiers were incorporated into TCR beta cDNA libraries to reduce PCR and sequencing biases. TCRdb took the public reads, trimmed them with fastp at Q25, ran MiXCR for clone calling and kept in-frame beta chains. Here each entry gathers all rows of one CDR3 protein and keeps the most common genes and DNA. This sample gives about 820,000 distinct CDR3 sequences in total; under 70% of them show up just once. Approximately 4.5% of the sample is held by the ten biggest clonotypes. Their cognate antigens are unknown. Sequencing was carried out using blood. These receptors all stem from a girl aged 10 to 17 with multiple sclerosis.

V is TRBV6-1 and J is TRBJ2-2; D is uncertain. Germline CDR1 is MNHNS and CDR2 is SASEGT. V was shortened by 2 bases and J by 7 bases, with 8 bases between the two germline ends. The CDR3 covers 13 residues. CDR3 protein: CASSEKGHGELFF. In DNA, the CDR3 is TGTGCCAGCAGTGAAAAGGGTCACGGGGAGCTGTTTTTT.

This chain uses TRBV20-1 with TRBJ1-2; no firm D call. The V gene's germline CDR1 is DFQATT and CDR2 SNEGSKA (reference sequence). The V end lost 4 bases, the J end lost 3 bases, and 15 bases lay between the germline ends. The CDR3 has 14 amino acids. CDR3 sequence (DNA): TGCAGTGCTAATGAGGACGCCTGGGACTATGGCTACACCTTC. As protein: CSANEDAWDYGYTF.

The chain links TRBV3-1 to TRBJ2-7; perhaps TRBD2 as D (6 bases). Germline V gives CDR1 LGHDT, CDR2 YNNKEL (reference sequence). The CDR3 is 15 residues long. V dropped 4 bases and J dropped 8 bases, with 21 bases sitting between them. The CDR3 DNA is TGTGCCAGCAGCCTTTGGACTACCACACCACCCCAGCAGTACTTC. It codes for CASSLWTTTPPQQYF.

The V call is TRBV12-3 or TRBV12-4, the J call TRBJ1-5; D call uncertain. The CDR3 runs to 13 residues. CDR3 loop: CSTSHGSNQPQHF. The CDR3 nucleotides read TGTTCCACCTCCCACGGATCCAATCAGCCCCAGCATTTT.

The chain recombines TRBV6-5 with TRBJ1-5; possibly TRBD1 for D (5 bases). This CDR3 spans 16 amino acids. From germline, CDR1 is MNHEY and CDR2 SVGAGI. V was pared by 0 bases and J by 1 base, with 10 bases between. The CDR3 sequence is CASSYSAGGSNQPQHF. The CDR3 nucleotides are TGTGCCAGCAGTTACTCGGCCGGGGGGAGCAATCAGCCCCAGCATTTT.

This chain joins TRBV20-1 and TRBJ2-1, with 14 bases identical to TRBD2. V dropped 1 base and J dropped 10; count of bases not matched to a gene: 6. Per the germline V gene, CDR1 is DFQATT and CDR2 is SNEGSKA (reference sequence). CDR3 length: 15 amino acids. CDR3 sequence (DNA): TGCAGTGCTAGAGGGAGGGGACTAGCGGGAGAGGAGCAGTTCTTC. Translating gives CSARGRGLAGEEQFF.

This clonotype was observed a handful of times. V usage is TRBV12-5 and J usage is TRBJ1-1; 7 bases are a match to TRBD1. Germline V lookup: CDR1 LGHNT, CDR2 FRNRAP. V was clipped by 5 bases and J by 4 bases; unmatched bases: 1. The length of the CDR3 is 12 residues. CDR3 sequence (DNA): TGTGCTAGTGGTCCAGGGGGCACTGAAGCTTTCTTT. Protein product: CASGPGGTEAFF.

This clonotype was picked up a small number of times. The genes are TRBV9 and TRBJ2-7; D possibly corresponds to TRBD2 (7 bases). The germline V gene encodes CDR1 SGDLS and CDR2 YYNGEE. The length of the CDR3 is 16 residues. The V end was cut by 2 bases, the J end by 5 bases, with 20 bases between. The CDR3 DNA follows: TGTGCCAGCAGCGTTGGGGCGGGGGCGAGTTCCCACGAGCAGTACTTC. Translated, it gives CASSVGAGASSHEQYF.

V and J are TRBV5-6 and TRBJ2-1; TRBD2 agrees at 7 bases. V shed 0 bases, J shed 2 bases, and the junction held 5 bases outside the gene matches. Germline lookup yields CDR1 SGHDT and CDR2 YYEEEE. This CDR3 has 16 residues. The CDR3 coding sequence is TGTGCCAGCAGCTTGGTTCGGGGGGAACCCTACAATGAGCAGTTCTTC. Protein product: CASSLVRGEPYNEQFF.